These 14 T cell receptor beta chains originate from one sample sequenced in a study of beta chain features in type 1 diabetes. Expressed TCRB transcripts were sequenced after all isolated RNA was converted to cDNA. Measured with immunoSEQ multiplex PCR; TCRdb has only the in-frame clones, and not every one. The profile covers about 290,000 clones, with approximately 8.1% appearing a single time and more than 0.9% taken by the ten largest. The specimen was central memory CD4+ T cells from blood. These receptors originate from a woman aged 18 to 35 in good health.

This clone has a handful of counts. This chain connects TRBV4-3 to TRBJ2-2, with D perhaps TRBD2 (5 bases). V was cut by 4 bases and J by 5 bases, with 11 bases left in between. Germline V gene data show CDR1 as LGHNA and CDR2 as YSLEER. The CDR3 contains 14 residues. The CDR3 region has the DNA TGCGCCAGCAGCCTAGCGAGGGAAACCGGGGAGCTGTTTTTT. Amino acids: CASSLARETGELFF.

The sample holds a few counts of this clone. The chain is built from TRBV14 and TRBJ2-7; TRBD2 matches 9 bases. J was trimmed by 2 bases and V by 4 bases; bases with no gene match: 6. This CDR3 has 15 amino acids. Per germline, CDR1 SGHDN and CDR2 FVKESK. The chain's CDR3 is CASSLNSGGPYEQYF. In nucleotides, the CDR3 is TGTGCCAGCAGCCTTAATAGCGGGGGACCCTACGAGCAGTACTTC.

This clone was seen ten or more times. Within the sample, other DNA sequences also encode this same CDR3. This rearrangement joins TRBV28 to TRBJ2-2, with D possibly being TRBD2 (5 bases). Germline values: CDR1 MDHEN, CDR2 SYDVKM. The CDR3 spans 14 residues. Trimming took off 2 bases at V and 1 base at J, with 5 bases between the two ends. CDR3 protein: CASSLGGNTGELFF. The CDR3 DNA is TGTGCCAGCAGTTTAGGAGGGAACACCGGGGAGCTGTTTTTT.

The V and J genes are TRBV19 and TRBJ1-4, with D hard to call. With 0 bases removed from V and 8 bases from J, the gap between germline ends came to 13 bases. The CDR3 spans 15 residues. Germline V gene data show CDR1 as LNHDA and CDR2 as SQIVND (reference sequence). This CDR3 is CASSIDGRVFEKLFF. CDR3 DNA sequence: TGTGCCAGTAGTATAGATGGGAGGGTGTTCGAAAAACTGTTTTTT.

At least ten counts were recorded for this clone. V and J are TRBV7-9 and TRBJ2-1; 9 bases line up with TRBD1. Germline loops: CDR1 SEHNR, CDR2 FQNEAQ (reference sequence). Trimming removed 2 bases from V and 6 bases from J; junction bases left unmatched: 11. The CDR3 consists of 17 residues. The CDR3 region has the DNA TGTGCCAGCAGCTTAAACTCCGGGACAGGGACAGCCAATGAGCAGTTCTTC. Its translation: CASSLNSGTGTANEQFF.

This clone showed up many times. This chain links TRBV7-9 with TRBJ1-4; D gene ambiguous. V lost 5 bases and J 0 bases, leaving 10 bases between the germline ends. The CDR3 covers 15 residues. In germline, CDR1 is SEHNR, CDR2 FQNEAQ (reference sequence). CDR3 coding DNA: TGTGCCAGCAGCGGAGGACCCTCAACTAATGAAAAACTGTTTTTT. It encodes CASSGGPSTNEKLFF.

The table lists this clone with a few counts. The CDR3 loop reads CASSLGISGEADTQYF. The CDR3, as DNA: TGTGCCAGCAGCTTAGGTATTAGCGGGGAAGCAGATACGCAGTATTTT. The rearrangement joins TRBV7-3 to TRBJ2-3; TRBD2 matches at 8 bases. The germline V gene encodes CDR1 SGHTA and CDR2 FQGTGA. J was trimmed by 4 bases and V by 2 bases; bases with no gene match: 8. The length of the CDR3 is 16 residues.

This clone was seen more than once but under ten times. This chain connects TRBV6-5 to TRBJ2-1; D perhaps matches TRBD2 (5 bases). CDR1 MNHEY and CDR2 SVGAGI come from the germline V gene. CDR3 length: 14 amino acids. Trimming removed 7 bases at V and 1 base at J, with 11 bases between. This chain's CDR3 is CASKDLGSYNEQFF. CDR3 sequence (DNA): TGTGCCAGCAAGGACTTAGGGTCCTACAATGAGCAGTTCTTC.

This clone has just a few counts. The genes are TRBV25-1 and TRBJ1-4, with D perhaps TRBD1 (5 bases). The CDR3 has 15 amino acids. The germline V gene has CDR1 MGHDK and CDR2 SYGVNS. The CDR3, as DNA: TGTGCAAGCCAAGCAGCGGGCAGGGTAGGAGAAAAACTGTTTTTT. This gives the protein CASQAAGRVGEKLFF.

This clone was recorded many times. CDR3 sequence reads: CASSLGTGAGANVLTF. The DNA of the CDR3 is TGTGCCAGCAGCTTAGGGACAGGGGCTGGGGCCAACGTCCTGACTTTC. The V gene is TRBV7-2, the J gene TRBJ2-6, with 9 bases matching TRBD1. Trimming cost V 1 base and J 2 bases; bases outside gene matches: 0. The CDR3 is made up of 16 amino acids. Germline CDR1 is SGHTA and CDR2 is FQGNSA. Supplemented by reference TRBV7-2 and TRBJ2-6, the full variable domain reads GAGVSQSPSNKVTEKGKDVELRCDPISGHTALYWYRQSLGQGLEFLIYFQGNSAPDKSGLPSDRFSAERTGGSVSTLTIQRTQQEDSAVYLCASSLGTGAGANVLTFGAGSRLTVL.

This clone was found many times. The chain joins TRBV18 to TRBJ2-1, with 9 bases aligning to TRBD2. The germline CDR1 and CDR2 sequences are KGHSH and LQKENI. The CDR3 sequence is 15 residues long. J lost 6 bases, V lost 3 bases, and 6 bases had no gene match. CDR3 in amino acids: CASSPSGGFSNEQFF. DNA of the CDR3: TGTGCCAGCTCACCGAGCGGGGGGTTTTCCAATGAGCAGTTCTTC.

Ten or more counts support this clone. The chain carries TRBV10-2 and TRBJ1-3; D gene unclear. The germline gives CDR1 WSHSY, CDR2 SAAADI. The CDR3 spans 14 residues. Trimming cost V 7 bases and J 4 bases, with 14 bases left between them. The CDR3, as DNA: TGCGCCAGCACCCGGGGTTTAGACGGAAACACCATATATTTT. The encoded protein is CASTRGLDGNTIYF.

This chain connects TRBV5-6 to TRBJ2-7, with D tentatively TRBD2 (5 bases). Germline V gene data show CDR1 as SGHDT and CDR2 as YYEEEE. V lost 1 base, J lost 2 bases, and 16 bases lay in between. There are 16 residues in the CDR3. The CDR3: CASSLILAGATYEQYF. The CDR3 region has the DNA TGTGCCAGCAGCTTGATTCTGGCGGGCGCGACCTACGAGCAGTACTTC. The whole variable domain, filled in from reference TRBV5-6 and TRBJ2-7, reads DAGVTQSPTHLIKTRGQQVTLRCSPKSGHDTVSWYQQALGQGPQFIFQYYEEEERQRGNFPDRFSGHQFPNYSSELNVNALLLGDSALYLCASSLILAGATYEQYFGPGTRLTVT.

The chain has TRBV7-2 and TRBJ1-6; D remains unclear. The CDR3 length is 14 residues. The V and J ends lost 1 base and 1 base respectively, with 2 bases between them. Germline V lookup: CDR1 SGHTA, CDR2 FQGNSA. CDR3 bases: TGTGCCAGCAGCTTAGGGTCCTATAATTCACCCCTCCACTTT. Translating it yields CASSLGSYNSPLHF.